Presented here are 12 T cell receptor beta chains from one specimen sequenced in a study of radiation and T cells in renal cell carcinoma. Time point meaning: blood 2 weeks post-SBRT. The treatment here: 15 Gy SBRT to primary tumor, nephrectomy 4 weeks later. The method was immunoSEQ multiplex PCR; TCRdb's version includes in-frame clones alone and lacks a portion of them. The table has around 60,000 clones, around three quarters seen once. Sequenced material: blood, taken from a patient whose treatment included radiotherapy and nephrectomy. The source is a man between 60 and 75 years old with renal cell carcinoma.

The rearrangement joins TRBV5-1 to TRBJ1-3; 7 nucleotides agree with TRBD1. This CDR3 comprises 17 residues. CDR1 and CDR2 (germline): SGHRS, YFSETQ. The V and J ends lost 0 bases and 0 bases, in that order; junction bases with no gene match: 6. As DNA, the CDR3 is TGCGCCAGCAGCTTGGCCGGACAGGTCAGCTCTGGAAACACCATATATTTT. Encoded protein: CASSLAGQVSSGNTIYF.

The rearrangement uses TRBV19 and TRBJ2-2, with 11 bases identical to TRBD2. The CDR3 covers 18 residues. The ends lost 7 bases at V and 0 bases at J; junction bases unmatched: 10. The germline CDR1 and CDR2 sequences are LNHDA and SQIVND (reference sequence). The CDR3 DNA sequence: TGTGCCAGTACCCCTCGGGCTAGCGGGGGGTCGAACACCGGGGAGCTGTTTTTT. Protein product: CASTPRASGGSNTGELFF.

This chain uses TRBV5-8 with TRBJ2-7; TRBD1 might be the D (6 bases). V shed 6 bases and J shed 0 bases, with 13 bases lying between them. The CDR3 totals 14 residues. Germline CDR1 is SGHTS and CDR2 is YDEGEE. CDR3 amino acids: CASTTRGSSYEQYV. In nucleotides, the CDR3 is TGTGCCAGCACGACAAGGGGGTCCTCCTACGAGCAGTACGTC.

The rearrangement uses TRBV18 and TRBJ2-1, with 10 positions matching TRBD2. V was clipped by 6 bases and J by 3 bases; unmatched bases: 11. Germline CDR1 and CDR2: KGHSH and LQKENI. This CDR3 is 17 amino acids long. In DNA, the CDR3 is TGTGCCAGCTCGCCGCTTTATATAGCGGGGGGCTACAATGAGCAGTTCTTC. Translation gives CASSPLYIAGGYNEQFF. Full variable domain (rest looked up from reference TRBV18 and TRBJ2-1): NAGVMQNPRHLVRRRGQEARLRCSPMKGHSHVYWYRQLPEEGLKFMVYLQKENIIDESGMPKERFSAEFPKEGPSILRIQQVVRGDSAAYFCASSPLYIAGGYNEQFFGPGTRLTVL.

The chain couples TRBV10-3 to TRBJ1-2; D uncertain. V was shortened by 10 bases and J by 0 bases, with 9 bases between the two germline ends. The CDR3 sequence is 12 residues long. Germline CDR1 and CDR2: ENHRY and SYGVKD. The CDR3 protein is CASSDANYGYTF. Written as DNA, the CDR3 is TGTGCCAGTAGCGACGCTAACTATGGCTACACCTTC.

The CDR3 bases are TGTGCCAGCAGCTTAGGGCTAACTAATGAAAAACTGTTTTTT. Translating gives CASSLGLTNEKLFF. The chain has TRBV7-6 and TRBJ1-4; no reliable D call. The CDR3 has 14 amino acids. Germline lookup yields CDR1 SGHVS and CDR2 FNYEAQ. V lost 1 base to trimming and J lost 1 base, with 4 bases between them.

CDR3 nucleotides: TGCGCCAGCAGCCCGACCTTTGGGCAGCCCCAGCATTTT. Residues: CASSPTFGQPQHF. The chain is built from TRBV4-3 and TRBJ1-5; no firm D call. CDR1 is LGHNA and CDR2 is YSLEER in the germline V gene. The CDR3 is 13 residues long. V was cut by 4 bases and J by 7 bases, with 11 bases left in between.

The table lists this clone with a count of one. This chain links TRBV7-2 with TRBJ2-7; 9 nucleotides align to TRBD2. CDR1 and CDR2 from the germline V gene are SGHTA and FQGNSA. V lost 5 bases to trimming and J lost 2 bases; unmatched junction nucleotides: 4. This CDR3 comprises 14 residues. The CDR3 DNA sequence: TGTGCCAGCAGCCCCCGACTAGCGGCCTACGAGCAGTACTTC. The encoded protein is CASSPRLAAYEQYF.

This clone has just a few counts. The chain combines TRBV2 with TRBJ1-1; the match to TRBD1 covers 9 bases. Per germline, CDR1 SNHLY and CDR2 FYNNEI. CDR3 length: 16 residues. Trimming took 3 bases from V and 4 from J; bases not matched to a gene: 9. Here the CDR3 DNA reads TGTGCCAGCAGTGACGGACAGGGGATTCGCAGCACTGAAGCTTTCTTT. It encodes CASSDGQGIRSTEAFF.

The rearrangement uses TRBV4-3 and TRBJ1-6; no definite D call. This CDR3 is built from 17 residues. Trimming removed 2 bases from V and 9 bases from J, with 20 bases in between. Germline V gene lookup returns CDR1 LGHNA and CDR2 YSLEER. The CDR3 reads CASSQSSGVASRSPLHF. DNA of the CDR3: TGCGCCAGCAGCCAATCGTCCGGGGTAGCGTCCCGTTCACCCCTCCACTTT.

V gene TRBV11-3 combines with J gene TRBJ2-2; TRBD1 might be the D (6 bases). Deletions cut 5 bases from V and 0 bases from J, with 13 bases between. The CDR3 sequence is 16 residues long. Germline CDR1 is SGHNT and CDR2 is YENEEA. DNA of the CDR3: TGTGCCAGCAGCCCTTTGGCAGGGGCGAACACCGGGGAGCTGTTTTTT. Translation: CASSPLAGANTGELFF.

The CDR3 here is CASTFRTQRTGELFF. DNA of the CDR3: TGCGCCAGCACCTTTAGGACTCAGCGGACCGGGGAGCTGTTTTTT. V gene TRBV5-1 combines with J gene TRBJ2-2; possible D gene TRBD2, 5 bases. V was cut by 6 bases and J by 5 bases, with 17 bases left in between. The CDR3 loop spans 15 amino acids. Germline lookup yields CDR1 SGHRS and CDR2 YFSETQ.